Detailed here is one T cell receptor beta chain. Its antigen is as yet unknown. TCRdb fed the 5' RACE reads into MiXCR, producing one record per CDR3 protein. The data contain 470,000 or so distinct CDR3 sequences, 15% to 20% of them singletons. The entry originates in a study of T-cell memory formation after mild COVID-19. Study-level findings and limits: The second-wave clones peaking on day 37 were not confirmed as SARS-CoV-2-specific.

This clonotype was obtained from an adult woman who had mild COVID-19 (a few samples of this study predate the infection). Cell type and time point are not known. The material sequenced was PBMCs or a T cell subset sorted from them (not recorded which).

The CDR3 spells CASSLSSQGADRAFF. The CDR3 DNA follows: TGTGCCAGCAGTTTATCCTCTCAGGGGGCGGATAGGGCTTTCTTT. The V and J genes are TRBV27 and TRBJ1-1, with 8 positions matching TRBD1. CDR1 is MNHEY, CDR2 SMNVEV, per germline (reference sequence). This CDR3 spans 15 amino acids. The ends lost 0 bases at V and 11 bases at J; junction bases unmatched: 11.